The clone carrying this T cell receptor (beta chain) was picked up many times. Time point reported: newly diagnosed GD, antithyroid drugs for less than 3 months. Preparation of the TCR library used RNA extracted from PBMCs. Patient provenance is recorded as an endocrinology department in Xi'an, China. This specimen comes from a study of regulatory T cells in long-lasting Graves disease. In building TCR beta libraries, iRepertoire HTBI primers were used together with Arm-PCR of CDR3 regions. MiXCR was run by TCRdb on the multiplex PCR reads, yielding one entry per CDR3 protein. The sample comprises about 350,000 distinct CDR3 sequences, around 17% of which are singletons, and 25% to 30% rests with the top ten. These data are also associated with another study on T cells in Graves' hyperthyroidism and ophthalmopathy. That paper states: Exclusion criteria comprised uncontrolled infection, other autoimmune disease, pregnancy or lactation.

The origin of this receptor is a man aged 35 to 55 with Graves disease. The sample in question was peripheral blood mononuclear cells (PBMCs), obtained at new diagnosis, from a patient treated with antithyroid drugs.

The chain's CDR3 is CASTPGTGEETQYF. The DNA of the CDR3 is TGTGCCAGCACCCCCGGGACAGGGGAAGAGACCCAGTACTTC. This chain links TRBV7-8 with TRBJ2-5, with 10 bases lining up with TRBD1. This CDR3 spans 14 amino acids. V dropped 7 bases and J dropped 3; count of bases not matched to a gene: 5. Germline V gene data show CDR1 as SGHVS and CDR2 as FQNEAQ. The complete variable domain, with remaining parts taken from reference TRBV7-8 and TRBJ2-5, reads GAGVSQSPRYKVAKRGQDVALRCDPISGHVSLFWYQQALGQGPEFLTYFQNEAQLDKSGLPSDRFFAERPEGSVSTLKIQRTQQEDSAVYLCASTPGTGEETQYFGPGTRLLVL.